This TCR beta chain was observed in a study of cytomegalovirus exposure and HLA in healthy donors. Study results and caveats: About 87% or about 30% of the time was how often most TCR beta V segments were productive, according to an earlier analysis. High sensitivity and specificity were reportedly achieved when the classifier diagnosed cytomegalovirus status.

Turning to this clone: Antigen: not known.

Trimming shortened V by 2 bases and J by 0 bases, and 17 bases separated the two germline ends. There are 17 residues in the CDR3. CDR1 is SGHDT, CDR2 YYEEEE, per germline. Use of 60 Vbeta and 13 Jbeta primers characterized the PCR. Only in-frame clones appear in the TCRdb table, and some are missing; sequencing was by immunoSEQ multiplex PCR. In the table there are more than 140,000 clones, 75% of which are singletons. Sequencing was performed on PBMCs. V is TRBV5-6 and J is TRBJ1-1; possible D gene TRBD1, 6 bases. This TCR was recovered from a man aged 35 to 55 in good health and CMV-seronegative. The CDR3 spells CASSLGRGAALNTEAFF. CDR3 in DNA: TGTGCCAGCAGCTTAGGCAGGGGAGCCGCCTTGAACACTGAAGCTTTCTTT.